The 9 T cell receptor beta chains presented below share a single source sample, sequenced in a study of OX40 agonist ivuxolimab in advanced cancers. Assay: immunoSEQ multiplex PCR; the TCRdb copy retains only in-frame clones and omits some. This sample carries tens of thousands of clones, 80% to 90% of them seen once, and the ten largest clones take approximately 11%. The source material was CD4+ or CD8+ T cells sorted from blood, sampled in a trial of the OX40 agonist ivuxolimab. These receptors were collected from an adult with an advanced solid tumor such as melanoma, head and neck, liver or kidney cancer.

The chain uses TRBV27 and TRBJ2-7, with D perhaps being TRBD1 or TRBD2 (6 bases each). V was trimmed by 8 bases and J by 6 bases, leaving 14 bases between them. Germline loops: CDR1 MNHEY, CDR2 SMNVEV (reference sequence). The CDR3 length is 12 residues. The CDR3 sequence: CASSHGGGEQYF. CDR3 coding DNA: TGTGCCAGCTCCCACGGAGGGGGCGAGCAGTACTTC.

The rearrangement uses TRBV5-6 and TRBJ2-5, with TRBD2 matching 8 bases. The J segment lost 4 bases and the V segment lost 1 base, leaving 9 bases of the junction unmatched. This CDR3 comprises 16 residues. CDR1 and CDR2 from the germline V gene are SGHDT and YYEEEE. The chain's CDR3 is CASSLLAGRVLETQYF. The CDR3, as DNA: TGTGCCAGCAGCTTGTTAGCGGGGAGGGTTCTAGAGACCCAGTACTTC.

This clone was counted a few times. This rearrangement joins TRBV7-8 to TRBJ1-5; D not resolved. V shed 5 bases and J shed 2 bases, with 13 bases lying between them. The CDR3 runs to 15 residues. CDR1 and CDR2 (germline): SGHVS, FQNEAQ. The CDR3 is CASSTHASGNQPQHF. The CDR3 DNA reads TGTGCCAGCAGCACCCATGCGAGTGGCAATCAGCCCCAGCATTTT.

The chain couples TRBV28 to TRBJ2-1; 11 bases map to TRBD2. The CDR3 runs to 22 residues. Unmatched junction bases numbered 22, after V lost 3 bases and J lost 3 bases. From germline, CDR1 is MDHEN and CDR2 SYDVKM. CDR3 protein: CASSFFAFDSGLAGGGYNEQFF. The CDR3 nucleotides are TGTGCCAGCAGTTTTTTTGCTTTCGACTCGGGCCTAGCGGGAGGAGGCTACAATGAGCAGTTCTTC. Drawing the rest from reference TRBV28 and TRBJ2-1, the complete variable domain is DVKVTQSSRYLVKRTGEKVFLECVQDMDHENMFWYRQDPGLGLRLIYFSYDVKMKEKGDIPEGYSVSREKKERFSLILESASTNQTSMYLCASSFFAFDSGLAGGGYNEQFFGPGTRLTVL.

The chain is built from TRBV7-9 and TRBJ2-1, with D tentatively TRBD1 or TRBD2 (5 bases each). The CDR3 contains 13 residues. From germline, CDR1 is SEHNR and CDR2 FQNEAQ (reference sequence). V was pared by 5 bases and J by 6 bases, with 11 bases between. CDR3 DNA sequence: TGTGCCAGCAGCGGGGGTGCAGGCAATGAGCAGTTCTTC. Translated, it gives CASSGGAGNEQFF.

The chain employs TRBV28 and TRBJ2-3, with TRBD1 matching over 9 bases. The CDR3 runs to 15 residues. CDR1 is MDHEN, CDR2 SYDVKM, per germline. The trim removed 3 bases at V and 1 base at J, leaving 2 bases unmatched. For the CDR3, the DNA is TGTGCCAGCAGTTTGAGGACAGGGGGCACAGATACGCAGTATTTT. Its translation is CASSLRTGGTDTQYF.

The chain links TRBV11-2 to TRBJ2-7; weak D call: TRBD2 (5 bases). CDR3 size: 14 residues. Trimming cost V 3 bases and J 3 bases, with 12 bases left between them. CDR1 and CDR2 (germline): SGHAT, FQNNGV. For the CDR3, the DNA is TGTGCCAGCAGCTTTCCCTGGAGGCGCTACGAGCAGTACTTC. It translates to CASSFPWRRYEQYF.

This chain uses TRBV14 with TRBJ2-1, with D tentatively TRBD1 (6 bases). V was trimmed by 3 bases and J by 7 bases, leaving 13 bases between them. This CDR3 contains 14 residues. CDR1 is SGHDN, CDR2 FVKESK, per germline. CDR3 protein: CASSHAIRGNEQFF. CDR3 nucleotides: TGTGCCAGCAGCCATGCAATTAGGGGGAATGAGCAGTTCTTC.

This chain links TRBV7-9 with TRBJ2-1; D may be TRBD2 (5 bases). CDR1 is SEHNR, CDR2 FQNEAQ, per germline (reference sequence). The CDR3 runs 13 residues. Trimming left V 5 bases short and J 6 bases short, with 11 bases between. The CDR3 sequence is CASSRGIGNEQFF. In DNA form, the CDR3 reads TGTGCCAGCAGCCGGGGAATTGGCAATGAGCAGTTCTTC.